The source of this T cell receptor (beta chain) is a study of T-cell reconstitution after alpha-beta-depleted transplantation in children. Unique molecular identifiers were used in preparing the TCRbeta library. Using its own MiXCR run on the PCR reads, TCRdb lists one record per CDR3 protein. The sample yields hundreds of thousands of distinct CDR3 sequences, approximately 15% seen once. This clonotype was seen repeatedly, ten times or more. Trimming took 5 bases from V and 1 from J, leaving 11 bases between them. The CDR3 length is 15 residues. Looked up from germline, CDR1 is MNHEY and CDR2 is SMNVEV (reference sequence).

This clonotype was obtained from a human donor who donated a stem cell graft to a child with acute myeloid leukemia. The sequencing used PBMCs from the stem cell graft donor, collected from the stem cell graft. The chain employs TRBV27 and TRBJ1-4; D may be TRBD1 (6 bases). CDR3 in DNA: TGTGCCAGCAGTACCCAACAGGGAACTAATGAAAAACTGTTTTTT. It translates to CASSTQQGTNEKLFF.